Each of the 19 T cell receptor beta chains below was sequenced from the same sample in a study of T cell repertoires in breast cancer. Primers covering all TCR V genes were used in emulsion RT-PCR on CD8+ T cells. During the second nested PCR, blocking oligonucleotides suppressed genes that were not paired. Via MiXCR, TCRdb re-called the emulsion pairing reads, giving one row per CDR3 protein. The data show roughly 38,000 distinct CDR3 sequences, 45% to 55% seen once. Sequencing input: CD8+ T cells. These receptors were taken from a pool of human donors with breast cancer or a healthy control (not recorded which).

Turning to this clonotype: One end of the junction is discordant with germline, which a read error may explain. The chain links TRBV12-3 or TRBV12-4 to TRBJ2-2, with a tentative D call TRBD2 (5 bases). This CDR3 region has 16 residues. In DNA, the CDR3 is TGTGCCAGCAGCCGAGTGGGGAGCTCGAACACCGGGGAACTGTTTTTT. Translating it yields CASSRVGSSNTGELFF.

As concerns this clonotype: This likely comes from a read error, as the CDR3 has no conserved phenylalanine or tryptophan at its end. The V call is TRBV3-1, the J call TRBJ1-1; D may be TRBD1 (5 bases). Germline V gene data show CDR1 as LGHDT and CDR2 as YNNKEL (reference sequence). V was pared by 3 bases and J by 3 bases, with 11 bases between. CDR3 length: 14 amino acids. The CDR3 region has the DNA TGTGCCAGCAGCCAGGTGGGGGGGGACACTGAAGCTTTCTCT. This sequence encodes CASSQVGGDTEAFS.

This rearrangement joins TRBV18 to TRBJ1-2; the match to TRBD1 covers 7 bases. CDR3 length: 14 residues. Trimming removed 2 bases from V and 4 bases from J; junction bases left unmatched: 4. Germline V gives CDR1 KGHSH, CDR2 LQKENI. In DNA, the CDR3 is TGTGCCAGCTCACCAACAGGGGAGAGCTATGGCTACACCTTC. This gives the protein CASSPTGESYGYTF.

This chain connects TRBV6-6 to TRBJ2-7; 8 bases match TRBD1. This CDR3 has 21 residues. V was clipped by 0 bases and J by 2 bases; unmatched bases: 21. Germline CDR1 reads MNHNY; CDR2 reads SVGAGI (reference sequence). For the CDR3, the DNA is TGTGCCAGCAGTTACTCCCCTAGGCCCGGGACAGGAGCGCACCAGACCTACGAGCAGTACTTC. This gives the protein CASSYSPRPGTGAHQTYEQYF.

About this clonotype: This may be a read error, as it is one base from a much larger clone. This chain uses TRBV20-1 with TRBJ2-3; 9 bases are shared with TRBD1. CDR3 size: 15 residues. With V trimmed by 1 base and J by 3 bases, 5 bases remained unmatched. Germline CDR1 is DFQATT and CDR2 is SNEGSKA (reference sequence). The CDR3, as DNA: TGCAGTGCTAGAGGGCAGGGACAGGGTACAGATACGCAGTATTTT. This codes for CSARGQGQGTDTQYF.

The rearrangement joins TRBV7-9 to TRBJ1-5, with unresolved D. The CDR3 runs to 14 residues. V shed 7 bases and J shed 0 bases, with 10 bases lying between them. Germline V gene lookup returns CDR1 SEHNR and CDR2 FQNEAQ (reference sequence). CDR3 sequence (DNA): TGTGCCAGCACCAAATCCGGTAGCAATCAGCCCCAGCATTTT. Translating it yields CASTKSGSNQPQHF.

The rearrangement joins TRBV7-9 to TRBJ2-1, with no clear D. V was clipped by 1 base and J by 0 bases, with 7 bases between them. Looked up from germline, CDR1 is SEHNR and CDR2 is FQNEAQ (reference sequence). The CDR3 is 15 amino acids. The CDR3 here is CASSLDKSSYNEQFF. The CDR3 DNA reads TGTGCCAGCAGCTTAGACAAGAGCTCCTACAATGAGCAGTTCTTC.

The chain links TRBV3-1 to TRBJ1-2; 8 bases match TRBD1. This CDR3 spans 15 amino acids. In germline, CDR1 is LGHDT, CDR2 YNNKEL (reference sequence). J lost 7 bases, V lost 1 base, and 8 bases had no gene match. The CDR3 DNA follows: TGTGCCAGCAGCCAAGGCGTAGAGACAGGGGCTGGCTACACCTTC. Translation: CASSQGVETGAGYTF.

This clonotype was seen many times. The rearrangement uses TRBV6-5 and TRBJ2-7; 9 bases map to TRBD1. Losses at the gene ends were 2 bases for V and 6 bases for J; bases not matched to a gene: 8. This CDR3 region has 15 residues. CDR1 is MNHEY and CDR2 is SVGAGI in the germline V gene. CDR3 DNA: TGTGCCAGCAGTTACACCGGGACAGGGATCGTCGAGCAGTACTTC. It encodes CASSYTGTGIVEQYF.

The chain couples TRBV3-1 to TRBJ2-7, with no clear D. Germline CDR1 LGHDT, CDR2 YNNKEL (reference sequence). Trimming pared 0 bases from V and 6 bases from J, leaving 9 bases between. This CDR3 comprises 13 residues. The DNA for the CDR3 is TGTGCCAGCAGCCAAGATGGTGGAGCCGAGCAGTACTTC. Translating gives CASSQDGGAEQYF.

V and J are TRBV10-2 and TRBJ2-5; 7 positions agree with TRBD1. The J segment lost 0 bases and the V segment lost 5 bases, leaving 9 bases of the junction unmatched. Germline V lookup: CDR1 WSHSY, CDR2 SAAADI. This CDR3 has 16 residues. The CDR3 DNA reads as TGCGCCAGCAGTTCGGGACAGAGGGGGTACCAAGAGACCCAGTACTTC. Protein: CASSSGQRGYQETQYF.

As to this clonotype: One end of the junction varies from germline; a read error may be responsible. V is TRBV20-1 and J is TRBJ1-2; 7 bases are a match to TRBD1. There are 13 residues in the CDR3. Germline V gene lookup returns CDR1 DFQATT and CDR2 SNEGSKA (reference sequence). The DNA of the CDR3 is TGCAGTGCTAGAGATTCCCGACAGGGACTGGATGGATTC. Translating gives CSARDSRQGLDGF.

This clonotype is labeled medium-sized. The chain links TRBV3-1 to TRBJ2-2, with unresolved D. The length of the CDR3 is 15 residues. The germline V gene has CDR1 LGHDT and CDR2 YNNKEL (reference sequence). V lost 0 bases and J lost 13, with 18 bases in between. CDR3 amino acids: CASSQESYYPPWLFF. The CDR3 DNA is TGTGCCAGCAGCCAAGAATCGTATTATCCACCATGGCTGTTTTTT.

This clonotype showed up many times. V is TRBV7-9 and J is TRBJ2-5, with D tentatively TRBD1 (6 bases). Germline loops: CDR1 SEHNR, CDR2 FQNEAQ (reference sequence). The CDR3 is 14 amino acids. Trimming removed 5 bases from V and 3 bases from J, with 13 bases in between. The CDR3 DNA is TGTGCCAGCAGCACCGGGACAAATAAAGAGACCCAGTACTTC. Protein sequence: CASSTGTNKETQYF.

V gene TRBV24-1 combines with J gene TRBJ1-4, with D possibly being TRBD1 (5 bases). Trimming removed 5 bases at V and 7 bases at J, with 25 bases between. The CDR3 is 18 amino acids. The germline CDR1 and CDR2 sequences are KGHDR and SFDVKD. The CDR3 DNA is TGTGCCACCAGTGCCCGGGGACGGGCTCCCGGTCGAGGTGAAAAACTGTTTTTT. Amino acids: CATSARGRAPGRGEKLFF.

The CDR3, as DNA: TGCAGTGCTACTAGCCGGCGGAGACAGGGGGTGAACACTGAAGCTTTCTTT. Encoded protein: CSATSRRRQGVNTEAFF. The chain links TRBV20-1 to TRBJ1-1; 9 nucleotides line up with TRBD1. The V and J ends lost 4 bases and 0 bases, in that order; junction bases with no gene match: 12. Germline CDR1 and CDR2: DFQATT and SNEGSKA (reference sequence). CDR3 length equals 17 residues.

J is TRBJ2-4 and V is TRBV20-1; the D gene could be TRBD1 or TRBD2 (5 bases each). Germline V gives CDR1 DFQATT, CDR2 SNEGSKA (reference sequence). This CDR3 contains 12 residues. With 5 bases removed from V and 10 bases from J, the gap between germline ends came to 15 bases. CDR3 coding DNA: TGCAGTGCTGCCGGGACCAAGGGGATTCAGTACTTC. This encodes CSAAGTKGIQYF.

About this clonotype itself: A much more abundant neighbour one base away suggests this may be a read error. The chain joins TRBV28 to TRBJ1-2; D unresolved. The CDR3 has 13 amino acids. The germline V gene has CDR1 MDHEN and CDR2 SYDVKM. Here the CDR3 DNA reads TGTGCCAACAGTGCCGGAAATAACTATGGCTACACCTTC. Amino acid sequence: CANSAGNNYGYTF.

This clonotype occurred many times. The chain couples TRBV6-1 to TRBJ1-1, with D hard to call. V was shortened by 8 bases and J by 1 base, with 8 bases between the two germline ends. The CDR3 covers 12 residues. Per germline, CDR1 MNHNS and CDR2 SASEGT. The CDR3: CASGNPNTEAFF. The CDR3 region has the DNA TGTGCCAGCGGCAATCCGAACACTGAAGCTTTCTTT.